Below are 15 T cell receptor beta chains sequenced from a single sample in a study of T cell responses to AZD1222 COVID-19 vaccine. TCRdb's table, derived via immunoSEQ multiplex PCR, lists solely in-frame clones and lacks some. The data show 120,000 or so clones, with more than 90% seen just once and around 2.5% held by the top ten. Sequencing was performed on peripheral blood, taken 28 days after the second AZD1222 dose. The receptors were sampled from an adult who received the AZD1222 COVID-19 vaccine.

V gene TRBV25-1 combines with J gene TRBJ2-3; D not resolved. From germline, CDR1 is MGHDK and CDR2 SYGVNS. The CDR3 is 13 residues long. Trimming pared 5 bases from V and 1 base from J, leaving 7 bases between. The CDR3 region has the DNA TGTGCCAGCAGTATGGCGGGCACAGATACGCAGTATTTT. Protein: CASSMAGTDTQYF.

The chain employs TRBV9 and TRBJ2-7, with TRBD2 identical over 10 bases. The CDR3 is 14 amino acids. V was clipped by 3 bases and J by 2 bases; unmatched bases: 2. Germline lookup yields CDR1 SGDLS and CDR2 YYNGEE. The CDR3: CASSGTSGTYEQYF. DNA of the CDR3: TGTGCCAGCAGCGGGACTAGCGGAACCTACGAGCAGTACTTC.

The genes are TRBV28 and TRBJ2-2; D is undetermined. Trimming stripped 3 bases from V and 4 bases from J, with 6 bases between. The CDR3 consists of 13 residues. In germline, CDR1 is MDHEN, CDR2 SYDVKM. CDR3 region: CASSFAGTGELFF. The CDR3 DNA follows: TGTGCCAGCAGTTTTGCAGGCACCGGGGAGCTGTTTTTT. Filled out from reference TRBV28 and TRBJ2-2, the complete variable domain reads DVKVTQSSRYLVKRTGEKVFLECVQDMDHENMFWYRQDPGLGLRLIYFSYDVKMKEKGDIPEGYSVSREKKERFSLILESASTNQTSMYLCASSFAGTGELFFGEGSRLTVL.

The chain joins TRBV6-5 to TRBJ1-6; TRBD1 agrees at 8 bases. The CDR3 is 15 amino acids. Germline V lookup: CDR1 MNHEY, CDR2 SVGAGI. J gave up 7 bases and V 3 bases, and 5 bases lay outside the gene matches. CDR3 coding DNA: TGTGCCAGCAGTTATTTCGACAGGGGAAATTCACCCCTCCACTTT. It is translated as CASSYFDRGNSPLHF.

The rearrangement uses TRBV7-9 and TRBJ2-3; TRBD1 might be the D (5 bases). CDR1 and CDR2 from the germline V gene are SEHNR and FQNEAQ (reference sequence). V lost 5 bases and J lost 2, with 11 bases in between. The CDR3 consists of 14 residues. The CDR3 here is CASSPDILTDTQYF. CDR3 sequence (DNA): TGTGCCAGCAGCCCGGACATACTCACAGATACGCAGTATTTT.

The chain recombines TRBV7-9 with TRBJ1-5, with a weak D call TRBD1 (5 bases). Germline CDR1 is SEHNR and CDR2 is FQNEAQ (reference sequence). The CDR3 is 15 residues long. Deletions cut 3 bases from V and 5 bases from J, with 14 bases between. The CDR3 coding sequence is TGTGCCAGCAGCTTGGGTCCAGGGTGGGATCAGCCCCAGCATTTT. Translation gives CASSLGPGWDQPQHF.

The genes are TRBV6-4 and TRBJ2-7; 9 bases are a match to TRBD1. Germline values: CDR1 MRHNA, CDR2 SNTAGT. This CDR3 contains 14 residues. Germline trimming cut 5 bases from V and 0 bases from J; bases unmatched to any gene: 2. The CDR3 here is CASSRDRDSYEQYF. In nucleotides, the CDR3 is TGTGCCAGCAGTAGGGACAGGGACTCCTACGAGCAGTACTTC.

The chain couples TRBV5-1 to TRBJ2-3, with D possibly matching TRBD1 (6 bases). With 4 bases removed from V and 3 bases from J, the gap between germline ends came to 15 bases. The CDR3 sequence is 15 residues long. Per germline, CDR1 SGHRS and CDR2 YFSETQ. CDR3 region: CASSLNRVGTDTQYF. The CDR3 coding sequence is TGCGCCAGCAGCCTGAACAGGGTAGGGACAGATACGCAGTATTTT.

The chain carries TRBV3-1 (or the pseudogene TRBV3-2) and TRBJ1-1, with a weak D call TRBD1 (5 bases). This CDR3 is 13 amino acids long. CDR1 LGHDT and CDR2 YNNKEL come from the germline V gene (reference sequence). The V end was cut by 1 base, the J end by 3 bases, with 6 bases between. The CDR3 spells CASSQGQYTEAFF. CDR3 bases: TGTGCCAGCAGCCAAGGACAGTACACTGAAGCTTTCTTT.

The chain is built from TRBV19 and TRBJ2-3, with 14 bases aligning to TRBD2. The length of the CDR3 is 17 residues. With 3 bases clipped from V and 3 bases from J, the junction kept 5 bases outside the gene matches. From germline, CDR1 is LNHDA and CDR2 SQIVND (reference sequence). This CDR3 reads CASSIPGLAGGTDTQYF. In DNA, the CDR3 is TGTGCCAGTAGTATTCCTGGACTAGCGGGGGGTACAGATACGCAGTATTTT.

This sequence joins TRBV6-2 or TRBV6-3 and TRBJ2-1; D may be TRBD1 (5 bases). Germline V gene data show CDR1 as MNHEY and CDR2 as SVGEGT. V was clipped by 2 bases and J by 4 bases, with 9 bases between them. The CDR3 runs to 14 residues. The CDR3 nucleotides read TGTGCCAGCAGTTACCAAGGGGATTACAATGAGCAGTTCTTC. It is translated as CASSYQGDYNEQFF.

This chain connects TRBV6-1 to TRBJ2-7; D remains unclear. The CDR3 sequence is 14 residues long. Deletions cut 1 base from V and 3 bases from J, with 10 bases between. Germline loops: CDR1 MNHNS, CDR2 SASEGT. The CDR3, as DNA: TGTGCCAGCAGTGAAGACAGTCTCCGCTACGAGCAGTACTTC. Its translation: CASSEDSLRYEQYF.

The gene calls are TRBV28 and TRBJ1-2; the D gene is possibly TRBD1 (5 bases). The germline CDR1 and CDR2 sequences are MDHEN and SYDVKM. Trimming removed 5 bases from V and 4 bases from J, with 8 bases in between. The CDR3 loop spans 12 amino acids. The chain's CDR3 is CASSGAGYGYTF. In DNA form, the CDR3 reads TGTGCCAGCAGTGGGGCGGGCTATGGCTACACCTTC.

This clone was seen once. This chain connects TRBV11-3 to TRBJ2-6; 9 nucleotides agree with TRBD1. The CDR3 extends over 16 amino acids. Germline-derived CDR1 and CDR2 are SGHNT and YENEEA. The V and J ends lost 5 bases and 1 base, in that order; junction bases with no gene match: 3. Here the CDR3 DNA reads TGTGCCAGCAGCCCCGGGACAGGGTCTGGGGCCAACGTCCTGACTTTC. Residues: CASSPGTGSGANVLTF. Filled out from reference TRBV11-3 and TRBJ2-6, the complete variable domain reads EAGVVQSPRYKIIEKKQPVAFWCNPISGHNTLYWYLQNLGQGPELLIRYENEEAVDDSQLPKDRFSAERLKGVDSTLKIQPAELGDSAVYLCASSPGTGSGANVLTFGAGSRLTVL.

V and J are TRBV10-2 and TRBJ1-3; the D gene is possibly TRBD1 (6 bases). The CDR3 extends over 15 amino acids. Germline V lookup: CDR1 WSHSY, CDR2 SAAADI. Trimming shortened V by 6 bases and J by 2 bases, and 14 bases separated the two germline ends. The CDR3 DNA follows: TGCGCCAGCAGGATGGCAGGGGAGGCTGGAAACACCATATATTTT. Protein: CASRMAGEAGNTIYF.